The 27 T cell receptor beta chains below were found in one sample sequenced in a study of T cells in Graves' hyperthyroidism and ophthalmopathy. Amplification targeted TCR beta CDR3 regions from RNA transcripts. TCR CDR3 regions were first amplified by RT-PCR with HTBI primers. MiXCR, run by TCRdb on the multiplex PCR reads, gives a single entry per CDR3 protein. The top ten hold approximately 25% of the sample, which has around 100,000 distinct CDR3 sequences, roughly 50% seen once. Sequences were obtained from blood. The receptors were sampled from a man aged 35 to 55 with Graves' hyperthyroidism.

Details on this clonotype: Since no conserved phenylalanine or tryptophan closes the CDR3, a read error is the likely cause. The DNA is left out, because the CDR3 cannot be placed on it with certainty; the CDR3 is given as TCRdb lists it. V is TRBV20-1 and J is TRBJ1-4; the listed D gene, TRBD1, was not tested against the DNA. The germline V gene has CDR1 DFQATT and CDR2 SNEGSKA (reference sequence). Including both end residues, the CDR3 is 10 amino acids long. The CDR3 sequence is CSARFFGQGI.

The chain has TRBV19 and TRBJ2-6; tentative D call: TRBD1 (7 bases). The CDR3 has 16 residues. The V end lost 9 bases, the J end lost 2 bases, and 17 bases lay between the germline ends. The germline CDR1 and CDR2 sequences are LNHDA and SQIVND (reference sequence). The CDR3: CASSGQEGAGANVLTF. In nucleotides, the CDR3 is TGTGCCAGCTCTGGACAGGAGGGGGCTGGGGCCAACGTCCTGACTTTC. The variable domain in full, with the rest retrieved from reference TRBV19 and TRBJ2-6, is DGGITQSPKYLFRKEGQNVTLSCEQNLNHDAMYWYRQDPGQGLRLIYYSQIVNDFQKGDIAEGYSVSREKKESFPLTVTSAQKNPTAFYLCASSGQEGAGANVLTFGAGSRLTVL.

This clonotype was picked up many times. The chain has TRBV20-1 and TRBJ2-3, with D possibly matching TRBD1 (6 bases). CDR1 and CDR2 (germline): DFQATT, SNEGSKA (reference sequence). The CDR3 consists of 15 residues. V dropped 0 bases and J dropped 4 bases, with 14 bases sitting between them. CDR3 sequence (DNA): TGCAGTGCTAGAGATCTTGGGGGCGGTGCAGATACGCAGTATTTT. Translated, it gives CSARDLGGGADTQYF.

This clonotype was seen just once. The gene calls are TRBV9 and TRBJ1-5; D is perhaps TRBD1 (5 bases). Germline V gene data show CDR1 as SGDLS and CDR2 as YYNGEE. Trimming cost V 4 bases and J 5 bases, with 16 bases left between them. CDR3 size: 15 residues. The CDR3 spells CASSLGTGLDQPQHF. The CDR3 bases are TGTGCCAGCAGCCTAGGGACGGGGCTAGATCAGCCCCAGCATTTT.

This clonotype was detected ten times or more. The genes are TRBV2 and TRBJ1-4, with a tentative D call TRBD1 (5 bases). The V and J ends lost 4 bases and 3 bases respectively, with 12 bases between them. This CDR3 region has 15 residues. Looked up from germline, CDR1 is SNHLY and CDR2 is FYNNEI. The CDR3 DNA is TGTGCCAGCAGTGGTGTGGGGGGGTCTAATGAAAAACTGTTTTTT. The encoded protein is CASSGVGGSNEKLFF.

This clonotype was observed a handful of times. V usage is TRBV27 and J usage is TRBJ1-5, with D perhaps TRBD1 (5 bases). CDR1 and CDR2 from the germline V gene are MNHEY and SMNVEV (reference sequence). The CDR3 length is 13 residues. Trimming shortened V by 2 bases and J by 4 bases, and 6 bases separated the two germline ends. The CDR3 spells CASSLDRNQPQHF. The CDR3 region has the DNA TGTGCCAGCAGTTTAGACAGAAATCAGCCCCAGCATTTT.

V is TRBV19 and J is TRBJ1-3; no clear D. Germline V gene sequence: CDR1 LNHDA, CDR2 SQIVND (reference sequence). The CDR3 runs to 13 residues. V gave up 4 bases and J gave up 7 bases, with 11 bases separating them. DNA of the CDR3: TGTGCCAGTAGTAGCGCGGGAGGGAACACCATATATTTT. Translated, it gives CASSSAGGNTIYF.

V and J are TRBV10-2 and TRBJ2-5; 10 positions match TRBD2. This CDR3 has 14 amino acids. The ends lost 10 bases at V and 5 bases at J; junction bases unmatched: 10. CDR1 and CDR2 (germline): WSHSY, SAAADI. The CDR3 loop reads CANNVTSGEETQYF. Written as DNA, the CDR3 is TGCGCCAACAACGTCACTAGCGGGGAGGAGACCCAGTACTTC.

This clonotype is medium-sized in the sample. The chain links TRBV19 to TRBJ1-2; 8 bases fit TRBD1. Germline assignment: CDR1 LNHDA and CDR2 SQIVND (reference sequence). The CDR3 is 12 residues long. Trimming at V came to 7 bases and at J to 10 bases, leaving 8 bases not matched to a gene. The CDR3 bases are TGTGCCAGTACGCGAACACAGGGGGACTACACCTTC. It codes for CASTRTQGDYTF. The full variable domain, with the rest looked up from reference TRBV19 and TRBJ1-2, is DGGITQSPKYLFRKEGQNVTLSCEQNLNHDAMYWYRQDPGQGLRLIYYSQIVNDFQKGDIAEGYSVSREKKESFPLTVTSAQKNPTAFYLCASTRTQGDYTFGSGTRLTVV.

The chain recombines TRBV28 with TRBJ1-1; D is possibly TRBD1 (5 bases). In germline, CDR1 is MDHEN, CDR2 SYDVKM. V lost 4 bases to trimming and J lost 0 bases, with 12 bases between them. The CDR3 runs 15 residues. CDR3 protein: CASSSLGGVNTEAFF. CDR3 nucleotide sequence: TGTGCCAGCAGTTCCCTGGGGGGGGTGAACACTGAAGCTTTCTTT.

This clonotype was seen ten or more times. The chain employs TRBV10-3 and TRBJ2-1, with 10 bases that match TRBD1. The V gene end was trimmed by 8 bases and the J gene end by 6 bases; junction bases not matched to a gene: 10. Germline CDR1 and CDR2: ENHRY and SYGVKD. The CDR3 totals 15 residues. The CDR3 here is CAILGSGQGGNEQFF. The CDR3 bases are TGTGCCATCCTTGGTTCTGGACAGGGGGGCAATGAGCAGTTCTTC.

The chain is built from TRBV12-3 or TRBV12-4 and TRBJ1-2, with 10 bases aligning to TRBD1. Trimming cost V 3 bases and J 4 bases; bases outside gene matches: 14. The CDR3 is 18 amino acids. This chain's CDR3 is CASSFDPGDRGLVYGYTF. DNA for the CDR3: TGTGCCAGCAGTTTTGACCCCGGCGACAGGGGGCTTGTCTATGGCTACACCTTC.

Turning to this clonotype: It may be a read error: a sequence one base away is much more abundant. This rearrangement joins TRBV7-9 to TRBJ1-5; D is unresolved. The CDR3 runs to 14 residues. Germline lookup yields CDR1 SEHNR and CDR2 FQNEAQ (reference sequence). The chain's CDR3 is CANSQAGFNQPQHF. The CDR3, as DNA: TGCGCCAACAGCCAAGCCGGGTTCAATCAGCCCCAGCATTTT.

In this sample, this clonotype turned up once. This is likely a read error, given that the CDR3 carries no conserved phenylalanine or tryptophan at its end. This sequence joins TRBV25-1 and TRBJ2-2; unclear D gene. Germline CDR1 reads MGHDK; CDR2 reads SYGVNS. The CDR3 loop spans 12 amino acids. The ends were cut back, 5 bases at V and 1 base at J, with 2 bases in the middle. CDR3 region: CASSRNTGELFL. The CDR3 DNA follows: TGTGCCAGCAGTCGGAACACCGGGGAGCTGTTTCTT.

This clonotype was found a few times. A clone one base away is much larger, so this may be a read error. The gene calls are TRBV6-6 and TRBJ2-7; tentative D call: TRBD1 (5 bases). The CDR3 length is 16 residues. Per the germline V gene, CDR1 is MNHNY and CDR2 is SVGAGI (reference sequence). V was cut by 0 bases and J by 2 bases, with 14 bases left in between. Written as DNA, the CDR3 is TGTGCCAGCAGTTACTCCTCGACAGTGAGCGCCTACGAGCAGTACTTC. It is translated as CASSYSSTVSAYEQYF.

This clonotype was recorded at least ten times. V usage is TRBV7-9 and J usage is TRBJ2-2; 7 positions match TRBD2. The CDR3 runs to 14 residues. Trimming removed 4 bases from V and 8 bases from J; junction bases left unmatched: 7. Germline V lookup: CDR1 SEHNR, CDR2 FQNEAQ (reference sequence). The CDR3 protein is CASSSPGGGGELFF. The CDR3 nucleotides read TGTGCCAGCAGCTCCCCGGGAGGAGGTGGGGAGCTGTTTTTT.

The CDR3 loop is CASSPPWGGYTF. The CDR3 DNA reads as TGTGCCAGCAGTCCACCATGGGGGGGCTACACCTTC. V usage is TRBV9 and J usage is TRBJ1-2; perhaps TRBD1 as D (5 bases). The CDR3 totals 12 residues. Germline V gene data show CDR1 as SGDLS and CDR2 as YYNGEE. V was shortened by 5 bases and J by 8 bases, with 13 bases between the two germline ends.

This clonotype was counted at least ten times. The V call is TRBV20-1, the J call TRBJ2-3; weak D call: TRBD2 (6 bases). This CDR3 is built from 17 residues. With 0 bases removed from V and 4 bases from J, the gap between germline ends came to 20 bases. Germline V gene data show CDR1 as DFQATT and CDR2 as SNEGSKA (reference sequence). The CDR3 sequence is CSARDELDGSSSDTQYF. The CDR3 DNA reads as TGCAGTGCTAGAGATGAGTTGGACGGGAGTAGCTCAGATACGCAGTATTTT.

The chain recombines TRBV24-1 with TRBJ2-5; D is uncertain. The CDR3 loop spans 14 amino acids. Trimming removed 3 bases from V and 2 bases from J, with 9 bases in between. Germline V CDR1 and CDR2: KGHDR, SFDVKD. The CDR3 region has the DNA TGTGCCACCAGTGATCCGCGGATGCAAGAGACCCAGTACTTC. Translating it yields CATSDPRMQETQYF.

J is TRBJ2-7 and V is TRBV15; D might be TRBD1 or TRBD2, each matching 5 bases. Trimming shortened V by 0 bases and J by 9 bases, and 12 bases separated the two germline ends. The CDR3 length is 13 residues. The germline V gene encodes CDR1 LNHNV and CDR2 YYDKDF (reference sequence). The CDR3 nucleotides read TGTGCCACCAGCAGAGATTTGAGGGGTCGGCAGTACGTC. It encodes CATSRDLRGRQYV.

Turning to this clonotype: This may arise from a read error, as a much more abundant clone is one base away. The CDR3 ends on some other residue instead of the conserved phenylalanine or tryptophan, so this is likely a read error. The chain employs TRBV7-9 and TRBJ1-2; 9 nucleotides line up with TRBD1. The CDR3 spans 14 residues. V lost 5 bases, J lost 7 bases, and 8 bases stayed unmatched. CDR1 is SEHNR and CDR2 is FQNEAQ in the germline V gene (reference sequence). CDR3 bases: TGTGCCAGCAGCCAAGAGACAGGGGGGGCTGGCTACACCCTC. The encoded protein is CASSQETGGAGYTL.

This clonotype was found a few times. This rearrangement joins TRBV15 to TRBJ1-1; tentative D call: TRBD1 (5 bases). This CDR3 has 14 amino acids. Germline CDR1 LNHNV, CDR2 YYDKDF (reference sequence). V lost 0 bases to trimming and J lost 6 bases, with 11 bases between them. This CDR3 is CATSRDPQGSEAFF. The CDR3 nucleotides are TGTGCCACCAGCAGAGATCCGCAGGGATCTGAAGCTTTCTTT.

On this clonotype: Germline is not matched at one junction end, which may reflect a read error. The chain carries TRBV7-7 and TRBJ1-1, with D possibly TRBD1 on 6 matching bases. The germline V gene has CDR1 SSHAT and CDR2 FNYEAQ (reference sequence). This CDR3 comprises 20 residues. CDR3 nucleotide sequence: TGTGCTAGCAGCCTTGGACTAGCGGGGGGGCAAGAGACCCAGTACACTGAAGCTTTCTTT. Its translation is CASSLGLAGGQETQYTEAFF.

This clonotype was detected ten times or more. The chain couples TRBV2 to TRBJ1-1; D is ambiguous. The CDR3 is 11 residues long. Germline V gives CDR1 SNHLY, CDR2 FYNNEI. V was cut by 10 bases and J by 2 bases, with 8 bases left in between. The CDR3 coding sequence is TGTGCCACAACAGACAACACTGAAGCTTTCTTT. This gives the protein CATTDNTEAFF.

Comments on this clonotype: One end of the junction fails to match germline, which may point to a read error. The V gene is TRBV7-9, the J gene TRBJ1-5, with unresolved D. Germline CDR1 reads SEHNR; CDR2 reads FQNEAQ (reference sequence). The CDR3 covers 14 residues. The CDR3 here is CASSGHNSSQPQHF. DNA for the CDR3: TGTGCCAGCAGCGGGCATAATAGCAGTCAGCCCCAGCATTTT.

As concerns this clonotype: One end of the junction varies from germline; a read error may be responsible. This chain connects TRBV20-1 to TRBJ1-1, with no clear D. Germline-derived CDR1 and CDR2 are DFQATT and SNEGSKA (reference sequence). This CDR3 comprises 12 residues. This CDR3 reads CSARSGNTEASF. The CDR3 coding sequence is TGCAGTGCTAGATCCGGGAACACTGAAGCTTCCTTT.

This clonotype appeared many times. The chain couples TRBV19 to TRBJ2-7; D unresolved. Trimming removed 1 base from V and 3 bases from J, with 10 bases in between. Germline lookup yields CDR1 LNHDA and CDR2 SQIVND (reference sequence). The CDR3 spans 14 residues. The chain's CDR3 is CASSIVPAGYEQYF. The CDR3 DNA sequence: TGTGCCAGTAGTATAGTCCCCGCCGGCTACGAGCAGTACTTC.